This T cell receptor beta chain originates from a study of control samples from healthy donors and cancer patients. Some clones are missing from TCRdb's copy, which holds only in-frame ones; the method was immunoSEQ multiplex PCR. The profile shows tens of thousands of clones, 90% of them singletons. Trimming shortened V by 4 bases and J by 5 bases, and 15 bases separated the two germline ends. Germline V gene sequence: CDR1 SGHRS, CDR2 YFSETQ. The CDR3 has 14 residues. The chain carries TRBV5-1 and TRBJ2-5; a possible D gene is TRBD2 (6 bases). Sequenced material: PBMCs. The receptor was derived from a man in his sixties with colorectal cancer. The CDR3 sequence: CASSPSRGLETQYF. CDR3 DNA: TGCGCCAGCAGCCCTTCTCGGGGGTTGGAGACCCAGTACTTC.